The rows below give T cell receptor beta chains drawn from one sample of a study of T cells in Graves' hyperthyroidism and ophthalmopathy. TCRdb re-analysed the multiplex PCR reads in MiXCR, keeping a single row per CDR3 protein. The sample gives 450,000 to 650,000 distinct CDR3 sequences, around 20% of which show up once; about 25% is in the top ten. The sample comprised blood. These receptor sequences come from a man aged 18 to 35 with Graves' hyperthyroidism. CDR3s include the opening cysteine and the closing phenylalanine or tryptophan. A D gene is named only where the DNA matches it firmly. Rows may omit the clone size; those that give it use once, few, many or a size class.

CDR3nt,CDR3aa,d_gene,v_gene,abundance,j_gene
TGTGCCAGCATACGGGACTTTCCGCCCTACGAGCAGTACTTC,CASIRDFPPYEQYF,NA,TRBV6-1,many,TRBJ2-7
TGTGCCATCAAAGAGACTAGCGGTATGGGCGAGCAGTACTTC,CAIKETSGMGEQYF,TRBD2,TRBV10-3,NA,TRBJ2-7
TGTGCCATCCAGCGACAACGCTACTCTGGAAACACCATATATTTT,CAIQRQRYSGNTIYF,NA,TRBV10-3,many,TRBJ1-3
TGTGCCAGCAGTTTATTCGGGCCCGGGACTAGATCCTACAAGCAGTACTTC,CASSLFGPGTRSYKQYF,TRBD2,TRBV27,few,TRBJ2-7
TGCGCCAGCAGCCAAGACGACGACACCCCATACTACGAGCAGTACTTC,CASSQDDDTPYYEQYF,NA,TRBV4-1,NA,TRBJ2-7
TGTGCCAGCAGCTTAGCCCCGGGACTACAAGAGACCCAGTACTTC,CASSLAPGLQETQYF,TRBD2,TRBV7-9,few,TRBJ2-5
TGTGCCAGCAGCCAAGAGGGACTAGCGGACGAGCAGTACTTC,CASSQEGLADEQYF,TRBD2,TRBV4-2,many,TRBJ2-7
TGCGCCAGCAGCCCCAATGCCGGGCGTGATGAAGCTTTCTTT,CASSPNAGRDEAFF,NA,TRBV4-1,many,TRBJ1-1
TGTGCCAGCAGTTTTTGGGACAGGGGAAACACTGAAGCTTTCTTT,CASSFWDRGNTEAFF,TRBD1,TRBV12-3/TRBV12-4,NA,TRBJ1-1
TGTGCCAGTAGCCCGGATGCACCCTACGAGCAGTACTTC,CASSPDAPYEQYF,NA,TRBV19,many,TRBJ2-7
TGTGCCAGCAGCCCCGGACCCAATCAGCCCCAGCATTTT,CASSPGPNQPQHF,NA,TRBV18,many,TRBJ1-5
TGCAGTGCTGCTAAGCCGGGGGAGTATGGCTACACCTTC,CSAAKPGEYGYTF,NA,TRBV20-1,NA,TRBJ1-2
TGTGCCAGCACCTACAGGGACGCAAGGGAGACCCAGTACTTC,CASTYRDARETQYF,NA,TRBV6-1,NA,TRBJ2-5
TGTGCCAGCAGCAGGGACAGGCTCGAGCAGTACTTC,CASSRDRLEQYF,TRBD1,TRBV6-1,NA,TRBJ2-7
TGTGCCAGCAGTCTTTTGGGGAGTGAAGCTTTCTTT,CASSLLGSEAFF,NA,TRBV12-3/TRBV12-4,many,TRBJ1-1
TGTGCCAGCAGCTCCGATACAGGGTCCTATGGCTACACCTTC,CASSSDTGSYGYTF,NA,TRBV7-9,many,TRBJ1-2